This T cell receptor beta chain was documented in a study of T cells after somatic rescue of genetic block. TCRdb's copy holds only in-frame clones and misses some; the assay was immunoSEQ multiplex PCR. This sample yields around 52,000 clones, of which around 96% are seen a single time; around 0.078% belongs to the top ten. This CDR3 has 14 residues. Per the germline V gene, CDR1 is LGHNA and CDR2 is YSLEER. Between the trimmed V and J ends, which lost 5 bases and 5 bases, there was a span of 16 bases. This sequence joins TRBV4-3 and TRBJ2-7; TRBD2 might be the D (6 bases). The sequencing input was peripheral blood mononuclear cells (PBMCs). This receptor was obtained from a child younger than two. In DNA, the CDR3 is TGCGCCAGCAGCTTCTCCCCTAGCGATCACGAGCAGTACTTC. It specifies CASSFSPSDHEQYF.